The rows below give T cell receptor beta chains drawn from one sample of a study of CD8+ T cells in alopecia areata. Measured with immunoSEQ multiplex PCR; TCRdb has only the in-frame clones, and not every one. The data show around 200,000 clones, roughly 64% seen once. Sequenced material: CD4+ T cells sorted from blood, taken at week 4, from a patient treated with tofacitinib. These receptors all stem from a human donor with alopecia areata. The CDR3 runs from the conserved cysteine through the conserved F or W. D genes are given only for firm matches. Only part of the rows carry a size: once, few, many, or a class if the clone is expanded.

d_call: -; clone_size: -; v_call: TRBV7-2; j_call: TRBJ1-1; cdr3_aa: CASSSFEALAFF; cdr3_nt: TGTGCCAGCAGCTCTTTCGAGGCCCTAGCTTTCTTT
d_call: TRBD1; clone_size: -; v_call: TRBV4-1; j_call: TRBJ1-2; cdr3_aa: CASSQERGQGAGGYTF; cdr3_nt: TGCGCCAGCAGCCAAGAGCGGGGACAGGGGGCGGGTGGCTACACCTTC
d_call: -; clone_size: -; v_call: TRBV6-5; j_call: TRBJ1-1; cdr3_aa: CASREQGRTEAFF; cdr3_nt: TGTGCCAGCAGGGAACAGGGACGCACTGAAGCTTTCTTT
d_call: -; clone_size: few; v_call: TRBV18; j_call: TRBJ1-5; cdr3_aa: CASSPTGLGGNQPQHF; cdr3_nt: TGTGCCAGCTCACCCACAGGGCTCGGGGGCAATCAGCCCCAGCATTTT
d_call: TRBD1; clone_size: -; v_call: TRBV27; j_call: TRBJ2-3; cdr3_aa: CASSDRGTDTQYF; cdr3_nt: TGTGCCAGCAGTGACAGGGGGACAGATACGCAGTATTTT
d_call: TRBD1; clone_size: -; v_call: TRBV6-5; j_call: TRBJ1-5; cdr3_aa: CASSPGQGDQPQHF; cdr3_nt: TGTGCCAGCAGTCCCGGACAGGGAGACCAGCCCCAGCATTTT
d_call: -; clone_size: -; v_call: TRBV5-1; j_call: TRBJ1-1; cdr3_aa: CASSGGEMNTEAFF; cdr3_nt: TGCGCCAGCAGCGGGGGCGAGATGAACACTGAAGCTTTCTTT
d_call: -; clone_size: -; v_call: TRBV5-1; j_call: TRBJ2-5; cdr3_aa: CASSQGAWEREETQYF; cdr3_nt: TGCGCCAGCAGCCAGGGCGCGTGGGAAAGGGAAGAGACCCAGTACTTC
d_call: -; clone_size: -; v_call: TRBV9; j_call: TRBJ2-2; cdr3_aa: CASSTRTETITGELFF; cdr3_nt: TGTGCCAGCAGCACCCGGACAGAGACGATCACCGGGGAGCTGTTTTTT
d_call: -; clone_size: -; v_call: TRBV20-1; j_call: TRBJ2-1; cdr3_aa: CSARQSKEQFF; cdr3_nt: TGCAGTGCTCGCCAAAGCAAAGAGCAGTTCTTC
d_call: -; clone_size: -; v_call: TRBV30; j_call: TRBJ2-2; cdr3_aa: CAWVPGNTGELFF; cdr3_nt: TGTGCCTGGGTACCAGGGAACACCGGGGAGCTGTTTTTT
d_call: -; clone_size: -; v_call: TRBV30; j_call: TRBJ1-2; cdr3_aa: CAWSEEVMGYGYTF; cdr3_nt: TGTGCCTGGAGTGAAGAGGTTATGGGTTATGGCTACACCTTC
d_call: TRBD2; clone_size: few; v_call: TRBV4-2; j_call: TRBJ2-5; cdr3_aa: CASSHSLVTGGQETQYF; cdr3_nt: TGTGCCAGCAGCCACTCATTAGTAACGGGGGGGCAAGAGACCCAGTACTTC
d_call: -; clone_size: -; v_call: TRBV27; j_call: TRBJ2-5; cdr3_aa: CASSPRVRETQYF; cdr3_nt: TGTGCCAGCAGCCCAAGAGTTCGAGAGACCCAGTACTTC
d_call: -; clone_size: -; v_call: TRBV6-5; j_call: TRBJ2-5; cdr3_aa: CASSYSWGLRETQYF; cdr3_nt: TGTGCCAGCAGTTACTCCTGGGGTCTGCGGGAGACCCAGTACTTC
d_call: TRBD2; clone_size: -; v_call: TRBV30; j_call: TRBJ2-1; cdr3_aa: CAWMRLAYNEQFF; cdr3_nt: TGTGCCTGGATGAGACTAGCTTACAATGAGCAGTTCTTC
d_call: -; clone_size: few; v_call: TRBV10-3; j_call: TRBJ1-2; cdr3_aa: CAIKAVAGLNYGYTF; cdr3_nt: TGTGCCATCAAAGCCGTTGCGGGACTTAACTATGGCTACACCTTC
d_call: TRBD2; clone_size: few; v_call: TRBV27; j_call: TRBJ2-5; cdr3_aa: CASSARTSGGKETQYF; cdr3_nt: TGTGCCAGCAGCGCACGGACTAGCGGGGGGAAAGAGACCCAGTACTTC
d_call: -; clone_size: -; v_call: TRBV15; j_call: TRBJ2-3; cdr3_aa: CATSMDSSTDTQYF; cdr3_nt: TGTGCCACCAGCATGGACAGCAGCACAGATACGCAGTATTTT
d_call: -; clone_size: -; v_call: TRBV9; j_call: TRBJ1-3; cdr3_aa: CASSVSGLTGNTIYF; cdr3_nt: TGTGCCAGCAGCGTTTCAGGGTTGACTGGAAACACCATATATTTT
d_call: -; clone_size: few; v_call: TRBV7-8; j_call: TRBJ2-7; cdr3_aa: CASRGGGRGPYEQYF; cdr3_nt: TGTGCCAGCAGGGGAGGGGGCAGGGGGCCCTACGAGCAGTACTTC
d_call: -; clone_size: -; v_call: TRBV6-7; j_call: TRBJ2-7; cdr3_aa: CASSDPRQCYEQYF; cdr3_nt: TGTGCCAGCAGCGACCCACGACAGTGCTACGAGCAGTACTTC
d_call: -; clone_size: -; v_call: TRBV5-1; j_call: TRBJ1-2; cdr3_aa: CASSYIGGDRTYGYTF; cdr3_nt: TGCGCCAGCAGCTACATTGGAGGCGACAGAACCTATGGCTACACCTTC
d_call: -; clone_size: -; v_call: TRBV6-5; j_call: TRBJ2-7; cdr3_aa: CASSPDITADAQYF; cdr3_nt: TGTGCCAGCAGTCCGGACATAACCGCGGATGCGCAGTACTTC
d_call: TRBD1; clone_size: -; v_call: TRBV6-5; j_call: TRBJ2-5; cdr3_aa: CASSYQGAQETQYF; cdr3_nt: TGTGCCAGCAGTTACCAGGGGGCACAAGAGACCCAGTACTTC
d_call: -; clone_size: -; v_call: TRBV30; j_call: TRBJ1-6; cdr3_aa: CAWGARDGSPLHF; cdr3_nt: TGTGCCTGGGGGGCACGGGACGGTTCACCCCTCCACTTT
d_call: -; clone_size: -; v_call: TRBV6-5; j_call: TRBJ1-2; cdr3_aa: CASSYSAHPNYGYTF; cdr3_nt: TGTGCCAGCAGTTACTCGGCCCACCCTAACTATGGCTACACCTTC
d_call: -; clone_size: -; v_call: TRBV29-1; j_call: TRBJ2-4; cdr3_aa: CSGLQLAKNIQYF; cdr3_nt: TGCAGCGGCCTGCAACTAGCCAAAAACATTCAGTACTTC
d_call: TRBD1; clone_size: -; v_call: TRBV29-1; j_call: TRBJ2-5; cdr3_aa: CSVEEGTGIQETQYF; cdr3_nt: TGCAGCGTTGAAGAGGGGACAGGTATCCAAGAGACCCAGTACTTC
d_call: TRBD2; clone_size: -; v_call: TRBV4-3; j_call: TRBJ2-1; cdr3_aa: CASSQDVGGAWEQFF; cdr3_nt: TGCGCCAGCAGCCAAGATGTCGGGGGGGCTTGGGAGCAGTTCTTC
d_call: TRBD1; clone_size: -; v_call: TRBV29-1; j_call: TRBJ2-5; cdr3_aa: CSGRRQGAETQYF; cdr3_nt: TGCAGCGGCCGTCGACAGGGGGCTGAGACCCAGTACTTC
d_call: -; clone_size: -; v_call: TRBV27; j_call: TRBJ1-1; cdr3_aa: CASSPYGRVTEAFF; cdr3_nt: TGTGCCAGCAGTCCGTACGGGAGGGTAACTGAAGCTTTCTTT
d_call: -; clone_size: -; v_call: TRBV4-3; j_call: TRBJ2-5; cdr3_aa: CASSQGYRRTAEETQYF; cdr3_nt: TGCGCCAGCAGCCAAGGGTACCGCCGGACAGCCGAAGAGACCCAGTACTTC
d_call: TRBD1; clone_size: -; v_call: TRBV5-1; j_call: TRBJ2-5; cdr3_aa: CASSPGTGGQETQYF; cdr3_nt: TGCGCCAGCAGCCCCGGGACAGGGGGACAAGAGACCCAGTACTTC
d_call: TRBD1; clone_size: -; v_call: TRBV7-2; j_call: TRBJ2-7; cdr3_aa: CASSFSGTASYEQYF; cdr3_nt: TGTGCCAGCAGCTTCTCCGGGACAGCTTCCTACGAGCAGTACTTC
d_call: -; clone_size: few; v_call: TRBV4-3; j_call: TRBJ1-4; cdr3_aa: CASSQDSGNEKLFF; cdr3_nt: TGCGCCAGCAGCCAAGATTCGGGGAATGAAAAACTGTTTTTT
d_call: TRBD1; clone_size: few; v_call: TRBV29-1; j_call: TRBJ2-7; cdr3_aa: CSVPSTGSGYEQYF; cdr3_nt: TGCAGCGTCCCCTCGACAGGGAGTGGGTACGAGCAGTACTTC